The rows below give T cell receptor beta chains drawn from one sample of a study of shared clonotypes between healthy human individuals. TCRdb's table, derived via immunoSEQ multiplex PCR, lists solely in-frame clones and lacks some. Found here are about 1.1 million clones, about four fifths of them singletons; the top ten hold 0.55% to 0.7%. The specimen was memory CD4+ T cells from PBMCs. These receptors were obtained from a man younger than 30 in good health. Some clones in this sample may be carry-over from other donors' samples. Each CDR3 is given without its conserved first and last residue. Fields, in order: clone size, J gene, V gene, CDR3 protein. Clone sizes are given selectively: once, few, many, or a class where the clone is expanded.

clone_size: -; j_call: TRBJ2-3; v_call: TRBV6-6; cdr3_aa: ASSYGLAGGTDTQY
clone_size: -; j_call: TRBJ2-5; v_call: TRBV7-2; cdr3_aa: ASSLGAYSGRETQY
clone_size: -; j_call: TRBJ1-1; v_call: TRBV5-1; cdr3_aa: ASTLFGSLNTEAF
clone_size: once; j_call: TRBJ2-7; v_call: TRBV15; cdr3_aa: ATSRDRGEGYEQY
clone_size: -; j_call: TRBJ2-6; v_call: TRBV4-1; cdr3_aa: ASSLGRAPSGANVLT
clone_size: -; j_call: TRBJ1-3; v_call: TRBV19; cdr3_aa: ASLTGGNTIY
clone_size: -; j_call: TRBJ1-5; v_call: TRBV7-2; cdr3_aa: ASSYGFDQPQH
clone_size: -; j_call: TRBJ2-1; v_call: TRBV5-1; cdr3_aa: ASSLLLAGGRSYNEQF
clone_size: few; j_call: TRBJ2-5; v_call: TRBV28; cdr3_aa: ALLMETQY
clone_size: -; j_call: TRBJ2-6; v_call: TRBV19; cdr3_aa: ASNRQGSYSGANVLT
clone_size: -; j_call: TRBJ1-4; v_call: TRBV5-1; cdr3_aa: ASIPSPGWGEKLF
clone_size: -; j_call: TRBJ1-4; v_call: TRBV4-2; cdr3_aa: ASSQDGPGDEKLF
clone_size: -; j_call: TRBJ2-7; v_call: TRBV6-6; cdr3_aa: ASRDEAAGNYEQY